This T cell receptor beta chain emerged from a study of control samples from healthy donors and cancer patients. Sequencing used immunoSEQ multiplex PCR; TCRdb keeps in-frame clones, though not all of them. The sample carries just under 80,000 clones, roughly 90% recorded once. The sequence was obtained from a woman aged 60-75 years with head and neck cancer. The sample was PBMCs.

The CDR3 nucleotides are TGTGCCAGCAGCAAAGAGCCGGGCGCTGGCTATGGCTACACCTTC. Residues: CASSKEPGAGYGYTF. The J gene is TRBJ1-2, the V gene TRBV7-3; D not certain. V was clipped by 5 bases and J by 4 bases, with 17 bases between them. The CDR3 sequence is 15 residues long. Germline V lookup: CDR1 SGHTA, CDR2 FQGTGA.